The 2 T cell receptor beta chains listed next were all sequenced from one sample in a study of regulatory T cells in long-lasting Graves disease. Noted time point: newly diagnosed GD, antithyroid drugs for less than 3 months. Preparation of the TCR library used RNA extracted from PBMCs. Building the TCR beta libraries relied on iRepertoire HTBI primers, and CDR3 regions underwent Arm-PCR. In TCRdb, the multiplex PCR reads were re-called with MiXCR into one record per CDR3 protein. This table has some 490,000 distinct CDR3 sequences, more than 10% appearing once. Separately, the same data were catalogued under a study of T cells in Graves' hyperthyroidism and ophthalmopathy.

The source was peripheral blood mononuclear cells (PBMCs), collected at new diagnosis, from a patient treated with antithyroid drugs. The receptors here all came from a woman under 40 with Graves disease.

Worth noting for this clonotype: A much bigger clone sits one base away, suggesting this may be a read error. The CDR3 carries no conserved terminal phenylalanine or tryptophan, so it likely arises from a read error. The gene calls are TRBV11-2 and TRBJ2-7; 8 positions agree with TRBD2. This CDR3 region has 13 residues. Germline trimming cut 4 bases from V and 10 bases from J; bases unmatched to any gene: 9. CDR1 is SGHAT and CDR2 is FQNNGV in the germline V gene. The CDR3 sequence is CASSSAAGLEQYL. In DNA form, the CDR3 reads TGTGCCAGCAGCTCGGCCGCGGGACTAGAACAGTACCTC.

This clonotype was seen repeatedly, ten times or more. The DNA for the CDR3 is TGTGCCAGCAGCCCTACGCCTCAGGGAGCGGAGACCCAGTACTTC. Translated, it gives CASSPTPQGAETQYF. The V gene is TRBV5-4, the J gene TRBJ2-3; TRBD1 or TRBD2 may be the D gene (5 bases each). The end of the DNA is better explained by TRBJ2-5, so the J call may be wrong. This CDR3 is built from 15 residues. Germline V gene lookup returns CDR1 SGHNT and CDR2 YYREEE (reference sequence).